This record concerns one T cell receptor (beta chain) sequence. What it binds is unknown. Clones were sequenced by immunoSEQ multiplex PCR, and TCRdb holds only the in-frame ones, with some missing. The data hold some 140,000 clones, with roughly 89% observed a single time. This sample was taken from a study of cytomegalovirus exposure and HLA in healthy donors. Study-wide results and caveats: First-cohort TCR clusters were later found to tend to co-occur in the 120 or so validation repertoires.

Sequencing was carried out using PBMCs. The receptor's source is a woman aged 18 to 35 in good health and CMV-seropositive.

The CDR3 DNA sequence: TGTGCCAGCAGCGTAGACCCTCGGAGGGACACAGATACGCAGTATTTT. Translated, it gives CASSVDPRRDTDTQYF. V gene TRBV9 combines with J gene TRBJ2-3, with D tentatively TRBD2 (6 bases). Germline-derived CDR1 and CDR2 are SGDLS and YYNGEE. Deletions cut 0 bases from V and 2 bases from J, with 13 bases between. The CDR3 is made up of 16 amino acids.